The 15 T cell receptor beta chains given below trace back to one sample, sequenced in a study of T cell repertoires in cytomegalovirus infection. TCRdb re-analysed the reads in MiXCR, keeping a single row per CDR3 protein. This sample has fewer than 300,000 distinct CDR3 sequences; roughly 26% occur once, and the top ten carry approximately 15%. What was sequenced was PBMCs. The receptors shown here come from a human donor in good health (CMV status not recorded). Some clones in this sample may be carry-over from other donors' samples.

V usage is TRBV9 and J usage is TRBJ2-1, with no clear D. Germline V lookup: CDR1 SGDLS, CDR2 YYNGEE. This CDR3 contains 15 residues. The germline V and J ends were trimmed by 0 bases and 4 bases, with 11 bases remaining between them. CDR3 protein: CASSVEWQAYNEQFF. As DNA, the CDR3 is TGTGCCAGCAGCGTAGAGTGGCAGGCGTACAATGAGCAGTTCTTC.

This clonotype was recorded a few times. The V gene is TRBV20-1, the J gene TRBJ2-3; 8 bases align to TRBD2. CDR3 length: 18 residues. The germline V gene encodes CDR1 DFQATT and CDR2 SNEGSKA (reference sequence). V lost 5 bases and J lost 0; bases outside the gene matches: 16. The CDR3 region is CSAHGPGTRSASTDTQYF. CDR3 in DNA: TGCAGTGCTCACGGTCCCGGGACTAGATCCGCTAGCACAGATACGCAGTATTTT.

In the case of this clonotype: With only one base between it and a far larger clone, this is likely a read error. V and J are TRBV12-3 or TRBV12-4 and TRBJ2-1; TRBD2 matches at 10 bases. This CDR3 is 15 amino acids long. CDR3 coding DNA: TGTGCCAGCGGTTTAGGTCTAGCGGGAGTGAATGAGCAGTTCTTC. This translates into CASGLGLAGVNEQFF.

This clonotype turned up a few times. The CDR3 loop is CATSESRVAGAYNEQFF. The CDR3 region has the DNA TGTGCCACCAGTGAATCACGGGTAGCGGGGGCCTACAATGAGCAGTTCTTC. The V and J genes are TRBV24-1 and TRBJ2-1, with 9 bases identical to TRBD2. Trimming cost V 4 bases and J 2 bases; bases outside gene matches: 8. This CDR3 has 17 residues. Germline V gene lookup returns CDR1 KGHDR and CDR2 SFDVKD.

V usage is TRBV6-2 or TRBV6-3 and J usage is TRBJ2-3; 8 nucleotides agree with TRBD1. The CDR3 totals 14 residues. CDR1 MNHEY and CDR2 SVGEGT come from the germline V gene. J lost 6 bases, V lost 5 bases, and 7 bases had no gene match. CDR3 residues: CASSRTGTRDTQYF. The CDR3 region has the DNA TGTGCCAGCAGTCGGACAGGGACCAGGGATACGCAGTATTTT.

The J gene is TRBJ2-7, the V gene TRBV28, with D hard to call. V shed 4 bases and J shed 7 bases, with 5 bases lying between them. CDR1 and CDR2 (germline): MDHEN, SYDVKM. The CDR3 is made up of 10 amino acids. The chain's CDR3 is CASSSEEQYF. In DNA form, the CDR3 reads TGTGCCAGCAGTTCGGAAGAGCAGTACTTC. Filled out from reference TRBV28 and TRBJ2-7, the complete variable domain reads DVKVTQSSRYLVKRTGEKVFLECVQDMDHENMFWYRQDPGLGLRLIYFSYDVKMKEKGDIPEGYSVSREKKERFSLILESASTNQTSMYLCASSSEEQYFGPGTRLTVT.

V gene TRBV6-1 combines with J gene TRBJ1-1; a possible D gene is TRBD1 (5 bases). Trimming shortened V by 0 bases and J by 1 base, and 9 bases separated the two germline ends. Germline V gives CDR1 MNHNS, CDR2 SASEGT. The CDR3 consists of 15 residues. The CDR3 spells CASSEAHRRNTEAFF. The CDR3 DNA is TGTGCCAGCAGTGAAGCGCACAGGAGGAACACTGAAGCTTTCTTT.

This clonotype has just a few counts. V is TRBV29-1 and J is TRBJ2-7; 8 bases fit TRBD1. With V trimmed by 3 bases and J by 6 bases, 7 bases remained unmatched. Germline V CDR1 and CDR2: SQVTM, ANQGSEA. This CDR3 has 13 residues. DNA for the CDR3: TGCAGCGTTGAGACAGGGGATCTCGCCGAGCAGTACTTC. Encoded protein: CSVETGDLAEQYF.

The chain joins TRBV7-2 to TRBJ1-6; D uncertain. This CDR3 region has 14 residues. From germline, CDR1 is SGHTA and CDR2 FQGNSA. V was trimmed by 5 bases and J by 13 bases, leaving 18 bases between them. The CDR3 coding sequence is TGTGCCAGCAGCCACGGACGGGGAGAGAGGCCCCTCCACTTT. Its protein product is CASSHGRGERPLHF.

This clonotype was counted a few times. V is TRBV2 and J is TRBJ1-6, with D possibly being TRBD1 (5 bases). CDR1 SNHLY and CDR2 FYNNEI come from the germline V gene. The CDR3 covers 13 residues. With 6 bases removed from V and 13 bases from J, the gap between germline ends came to 16 bases. The CDR3 region has the DNA TGTGCCAGCAGCAGGGTCCCGACGGATCCCCTCCACTTT. Its translation is CASSRVPTDPLHF.

The chain carries TRBV6-2 or TRBV6-3 and TRBJ2-3; 7 nucleotides agree with TRBD2. Germline CDR1 reads MNHEY; CDR2 reads SVGEGT. The V gene end was trimmed by 7 bases and the J gene end by 5 bases; junction bases not matched to a gene: 15. There are 16 residues in the CDR3. The CDR3 is CASTTLQTGGIDTQYF. As DNA, the CDR3 is TGTGCCAGCACGACCCTCCAGACCGGGGGGATAGATACGCAGTATTTT.

This clonotype was counted only a few times. This rearrangement joins TRBV5-1 to TRBJ2-3; 7 bases align to TRBD1. CDR1 and CDR2 (germline): SGHRS, YFSETQ. V lost 4 bases and J lost 1; bases outside the gene matches: 3. The CDR3 runs 14 residues. The CDR3 spells CASSKGTGTDTQYF. The CDR3 DNA reads TGCGCCAGCAGCAAGGGGACAGGCACAGATACGCAGTATTTT.

This rearrangement joins TRBV7-2 to TRBJ2-7; TRBD1 matches at 7 bases. The trim removed 8 bases at V and 4 bases at J, leaving 8 bases unmatched. The CDR3 covers 13 residues. Germline V lookup: CDR1 SGHTA, CDR2 FQGNSA. The CDR3 sequence is CASSGTAKYEQYF. CDR3 bases: TGTGCCAGCTCTGGGACAGCTAAATACGAGCAGTACTTC.

The rearrangement joins TRBV29-1 to TRBJ1-5, with D possibly being TRBD1 (6 bases). V lost 4 bases and J 0 bases, leaving 13 bases between the germline ends. Germline V gene sequence: CDR1 SQVTM, CDR2 ANQGSEA. This CDR3 has 15 amino acids. Here the CDR3 DNA reads TGCAGCGTTGGCGACAGGAGCAATAGCAATCAGCCCCAGCATTTT. This sequence encodes CSVGDRSNSNQPQHF.

The genes are TRBV4-1 and TRBJ2-7; 7 bases are a match to TRBD1. The ends lost 2 bases at V and 5 bases at J; junction bases unmatched: 6. CDR1 is MGHRA and CDR2 is YSYEKL in the germline V gene. There are 14 residues in the CDR3. The CDR3 sequence: CASSQLQGFHEQYF. CDR3 coding DNA: TGCGCCAGCAGCCAATTACAGGGGTTCCACGAGCAGTACTTC.